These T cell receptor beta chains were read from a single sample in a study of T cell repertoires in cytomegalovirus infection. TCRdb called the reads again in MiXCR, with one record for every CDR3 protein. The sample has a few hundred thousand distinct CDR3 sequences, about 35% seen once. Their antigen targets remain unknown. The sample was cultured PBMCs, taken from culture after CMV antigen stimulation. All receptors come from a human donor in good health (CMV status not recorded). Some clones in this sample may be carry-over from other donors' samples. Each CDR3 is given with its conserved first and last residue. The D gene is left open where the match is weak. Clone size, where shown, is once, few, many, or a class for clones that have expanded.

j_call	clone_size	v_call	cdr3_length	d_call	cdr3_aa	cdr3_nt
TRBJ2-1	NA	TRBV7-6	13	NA	CASSPQINNEQFF	TGTGCCAGCAGCCCCCAGATCAACAATGAGCAGTTCTTC
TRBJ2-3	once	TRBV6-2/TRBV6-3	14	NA	CASYDGGSVDTQYF	TGTGCCAGCTACGACGGAGGCTCGGTGGATACGCAGTATTTT
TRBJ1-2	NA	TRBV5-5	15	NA	CASSREGMVNYGYTF	TGTGCCAGCAGCCGGGAAGGGATGGTCAACTATGGCTACACCTTC
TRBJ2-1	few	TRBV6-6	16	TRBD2	CASRARSSGRIGEQFF	TGTGCCAGCAGGGCCCGGTCTAGCGGGAGGATCGGTGAGCAGTTCTTC
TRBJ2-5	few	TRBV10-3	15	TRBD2	CAIRGLAGDQETQYF	TGTGCCATCAGAGGACTAGCGGGAGACCAAGAGACCCAGTACTTC
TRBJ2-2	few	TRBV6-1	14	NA	CASIGYHNTGELFF	TGTGCCAGCATAGGCTACCATAACACCGGGGAGCTGTTTTTT
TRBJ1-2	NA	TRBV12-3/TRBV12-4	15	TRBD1	CASRHMRDRAGGYTF	TGTGCCAGCAGGCACATGAGGGACAGGGCTGGTGGCTACACCTTC
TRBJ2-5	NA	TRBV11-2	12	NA	CASRQTGGTQYF	TGTGCCAGCAGGCAGACTGGGGGAACCCAGTACTTC
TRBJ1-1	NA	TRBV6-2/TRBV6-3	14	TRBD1	CASSDWTGFAEAFF	TGTGCCAGCAGCGACTGGACAGGATTTGCTGAAGCTTTCTTT
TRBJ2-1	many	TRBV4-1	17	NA	CASSQDLGSSSYNEQFF	TGCGCCAGCAGCCAAGATCTCGGGTCCAGCTCCTACAATGAGCAGTTCTTC
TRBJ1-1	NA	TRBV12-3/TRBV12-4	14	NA	CASSLARKDTEAFF	TGTGCCAGCAGTTTAGCGCGGAAGGACACTGAAGCTTTCTTT
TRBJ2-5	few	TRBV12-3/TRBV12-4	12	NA	CASSFNFETQYF	TGTGCCAGCAGTTTTAATTTCGAGACCCAGTACTTC
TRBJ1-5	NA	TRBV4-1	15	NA	CASSIDRSRAQPQHF	TGCGCCAGCTCGATCGACAGGTCCCGTGCTCAGCCCCAGCATTTT
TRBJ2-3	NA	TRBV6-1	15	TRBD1	CASSEPGQGTDTQYF	TGTGCCAGCAGTGAACCGGGACAGGGTACAGATACGCAGTATTTT
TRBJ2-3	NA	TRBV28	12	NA	CASSSVADTQYF	TGTGCCAGCAGTTCGGTCGCAGATACGCAGTATTTT
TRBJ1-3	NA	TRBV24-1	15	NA	CATSDPRGSGNTIYF	TGTGCCACCAGTGATCCCCGGGGCTCTGGAAACACCATATATTTT
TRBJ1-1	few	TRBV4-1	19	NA	CASSRGPRRIRGPNTEAFF	TGCGCCAGCAGCCGAGGCCCCCGCCGGATTCGCGGGCCGAACACTGAAGCTTTCTTT
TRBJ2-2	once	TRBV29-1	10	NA	CSVGSGELFF	TGCAGCGTTGGTTCCGGGGAGCTGTTTTTT
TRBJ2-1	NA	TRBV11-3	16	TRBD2	CASSFGGRRSYNEQFF	TGTGCCAGCAGCTTTGGCGGGAGAAGGTCCTACAATGAGCAGTTCTTC
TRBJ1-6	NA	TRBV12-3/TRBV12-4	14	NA	CASSSGPVNSPLHF	TGTGCCAGCAGTTCCGGCCCGGTGAATTCACCCCTCCACTTT
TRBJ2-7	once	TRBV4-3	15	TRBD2	CASSQAALAAYEQYF	TGCGCCAGCAGCCAAGCAGCACTAGCGGCCTACGAGCAGTACTTC
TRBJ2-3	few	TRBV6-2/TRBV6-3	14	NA	CASTNWPQADTQYF	TGTGCCAGCACCAATTGGCCACAGGCAGATACGCAGTATTTT
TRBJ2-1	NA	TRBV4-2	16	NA	CASSHGQRRSYNEQFF	TGTGCCAGCAGCCACGGACAGCGCCGCTCCTACAATGAGCAGTTCTTC
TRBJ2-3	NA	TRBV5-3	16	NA	CASSETLVRGTDTQYF	TGTGCCAGCAGCGAGACTCTAGTACGAGGCACAGATACGCAGTATTTT
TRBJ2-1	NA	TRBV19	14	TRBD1	CASSRGTVYNEQFF	TGTGCCAGTAGTAGGGGGACAGTCTACAATGAGCAGTTCTTC
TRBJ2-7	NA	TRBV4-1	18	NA	CASSQAMGSSDRTYEQYF	TGCGCCAGCAGCCAAGCAATGGGATCGAGCGACCGTACCTACGAGCAGTACTTC
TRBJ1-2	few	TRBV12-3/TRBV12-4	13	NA	CASSWGNNYGYTF	TGTGCCAGCAGTTGGGGGAATAACTATGGCTACACCTTC
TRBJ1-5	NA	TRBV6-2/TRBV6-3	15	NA	CASSYHRLNYQPQHF	TGTGCCAGCAGTTACCATCGACTGAATTATCAGCCCCAGCATTTT
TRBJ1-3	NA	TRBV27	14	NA	CASSPSGPGNTIYF	TGTGCCAGCAGTCCGAGTGGGCCTGGAAACACCATATATTTT
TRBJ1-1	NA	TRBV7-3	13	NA	CASSLSPAGQAFF	TGTGCCAGCAGCTTAAGTCCGGCAGGGCAAGCTTTCTTT
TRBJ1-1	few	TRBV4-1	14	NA	CASSQVSGDTEAFF	TGCGCCAGCAGCCAAGTCTCAGGGGACACTGAAGCTTTCTTT
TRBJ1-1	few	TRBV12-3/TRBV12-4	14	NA	CASSEQGSGTEAFF	TGTGCCAGCAGCGAACAGGGTTCGGGGACTGAAGCTTTCTTT
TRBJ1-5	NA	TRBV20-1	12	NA	CSASMGGQPQHF	TGCAGTGCTAGTATGGGAGGCCAGCCCCAGCATTTT
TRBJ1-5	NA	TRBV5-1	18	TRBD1	CASSHGQGGPYSNQPQHF	TGCGCCAGCAGCCACGGACAGGGCGGCCCTTATAGCAATCAGCCCCAGCATTTT
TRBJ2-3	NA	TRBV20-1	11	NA	CSAPMTDTQYF	TGCAGTGCTCCGATGACAGATACGCAGTATTTT
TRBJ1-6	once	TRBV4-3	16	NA	CASSQGFSADNSPLHF	TGCGCCAGCAGCCAAGGGTTCAGTGCTGATAATTCACCCCTCCACTTT
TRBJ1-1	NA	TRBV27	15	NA	CASSLFPPWVPEAFF	TGTGCCAGCAGTTTATTTCCGCCGTGGGTCCCTGAAGCTTTCTTT
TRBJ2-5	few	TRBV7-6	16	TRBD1	CASSLGGQGVQETQYF	TGTGCCAGCAGCTTGGGAGGACAGGGGGTTCAAGAGACCCAGTACTTC
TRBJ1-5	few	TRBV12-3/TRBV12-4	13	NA	CASRVGGNQPQHF	TGTGCCAGCAGAGTCGGGGGCAATCAGCCCCAGCATTTT
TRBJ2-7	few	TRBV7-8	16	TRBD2	CASSERTGLAGSEQYF	TGTGCCAGCAGCGAACGGACCGGACTAGCGGGATCCGAGCAGTACTTC
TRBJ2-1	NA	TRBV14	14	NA	CASSPRSTYNEQFF	TGTGCCAGCAGCCCCAGGAGTACGTACAATGAGCAGTTCTTC
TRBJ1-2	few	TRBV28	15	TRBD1	CASSTADRGFSGYTF	TGTGCCAGCAGCACAGCGGACAGGGGGTTCTCAGGCTACACCTTC
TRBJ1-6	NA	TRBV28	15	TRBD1	CASSWGQGYNSPLHF	TGTGCCAGCAGTTGGGGACAGGGCTATAATTCACCCCTCCACTTT
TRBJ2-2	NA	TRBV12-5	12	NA	CASGPTSGELFF	TGTGCTAGTGGGCCTACTAGCGGGGAGCTGTTTTTT